This T cell receptor beta chain was captured in a study of Graves' ophthalmopathy and Graves' hyperthyroidism. Study-wide findings and caveats: Also, most clonotypes expanded in the thyroid above 0.001 frequency appeared in blood. Sensitivity of about 90% and specificity of 70% to 84% were achieved when a 13-signature model separated ophthalmopathy from stable hyperthyroidism. Its predictions of ophthalmopathy progression gave the model over 70% sensitivity and 72.22% specificity.

V gave up 4 bases and J gave up 4 bases, with 14 bases separating them. There are 14 residues in the CDR3. CDR1 is DFQATT, CDR2 SNEGSKA, per germline (reference sequence). This clonotype was counted many times. Its antigen is undetermined. TCR beta CDR3 regions were amplified from RNA transcripts. An initial RT-PCR round employing HTBI primers preceded a second-round multiplex PCR. Using its own MiXCR run on the multiplex PCR reads, TCRdb lists one record per CDR3 protein. The sample includes approximately 500,000 distinct CDR3 sequences, 13% to 15% of them seen just once. The sequence was obtained from a woman in her 30s with Graves' ophthalmopathy. Material for sequencing was blood. V usage is TRBV20-1 and J usage is TRBJ1-5; no reliable D call. Here the CDR3 reads CSAKDRAPNQPQHF. CDR3 nucleotides: TGCAGTGCTAAAGATCGGGCACCTAATCAGCCCCAGCATTTT.